Detailed here is one T cell receptor (beta chain). As yet, its antigen is unknown. The data are from a study of cytomegalovirus exposure and HLA in healthy donors. Study conclusions and caveats: What TCR beta sequences reportedly achieved was accurate prediction of HLA-A and HLA-B alleles in most subjects. Several of the most significant clusters appeared, in a later analysis, to be linked to common viral pathogens. The majority of TCR sequences were rare, yet some public TCRs appeared in many donors. A later analysis, which compared TCR beta chains of equal frequency, found the HLA-associated ones more clonally expanded.

The PCR made use of 60 Vbeta and 13 Jbeta primers. Produced via immunoSEQ multiplex PCR; TCRdb's table is partial and in-frame only. The sample has 170,000 or so clones; around 80% are singletons. The CDR3 contains 15 residues. V shed 0 bases, J shed 12 bases, and the junction held 4 bases outside the gene matches. The germline V gene encodes CDR1 WNHNN and CDR2 SYGVQD (reference sequence). This chain joins TRBV10-1 and TRBJ2-1; 14 positions agree with TRBD2. Specimen: PBMCs. The receptor's source is a woman in her twenties or thirties in good health and CMV-seropositive. CDR3 amino acids: CASSESGLAGVRQFF. CDR3 DNA: TGCGCCAGCAGTGAGTCGGGACTAGCGGGAGTAAGGCAGTTCTTC.